The T cell receptor (beta chain) described here comes from a study of early T cells in non-severe SARS-CoV-2 infection. MiXCR, applied by TCRdb to the 5' RACE reads, yields one record per CDR3 protein. This sample has 88,000 or so distinct CDR3 sequences; approximately 15% occur once, and the top ten carry less than 7%. The CDR3 is made up of 13 amino acids. Trimming took 3 bases from V and 1 from J; bases not matched to a gene: 0. Germline V gene data show CDR1 as SGHDT and CDR2 as YYEEEE. The rearrangement joins TRBV5-6 to TRBJ1-1; 7 bases fit TRBD1. The TCR comes from an adult who was a healthcare worker with PCR-confirmed SARS-CoV-2 infection or an uninfected control (not recorded which). The sample was whole blood. DNA of the CDR3: TGTGCCAGCAGCTGGGACAGGAACACTGAAGCTTTCTTT. Translation: CASSWDRNTEAFF.